A single sample is the source of the 11 T cell receptor beta chains below, sequenced in a study of cytotoxic CD8 clonotypes in ibrutinib-treated CLL. TCRdb's table, derived via immunoSEQ multiplex PCR, lists solely in-frame clones and lacks some. Of 130,000 or so clones in the sample, roughly 80% were seen once. The material sequenced was PBMCs, taken after 12 months of ibrutinib treatment. The receptors were sampled from a human donor with chronic lymphocytic leukemia.

This clone was detected only a few times. The genes are TRBV30 and TRBJ1-2; 9 bases line up with TRBD1. CDR3 length equals 13 residues. Germline V gene data show CDR1 as GTSNPN and CDR2 as SVGIG (reference sequence). J was trimmed by 7 bases and V by 4 bases; bases with no gene match: 7. This CDR3 reads CAWTPDRGFGYTF. The CDR3 nucleotides are TGTGCCTGGACCCCCGACAGGGGGTTTGGCTACACCTTC.

The V gene is TRBV7-2, the J gene TRBJ2-3; D not resolved. V dropped 1 base and J dropped 6 bases, with 8 bases sitting between them. This CDR3 has 13 residues. The germline V gene has CDR1 SGHTA and CDR2 FQGNSA. The CDR3 nucleotides read TGTGCCAGCAGCTTAGGGGCCGGGGATACGCAGTATTTT. Its translation: CASSLGAGDTQYF.

Only a few counts were recorded for this clone. The chain recombines TRBV7-9 with TRBJ2-7, with D uncertain. The CDR3 sequence is 14 residues long. CDR1 is SEHNR and CDR2 is FQNEAQ in the germline V gene (reference sequence). The ends were cut back, 0 bases at V and 2 bases at J, with 8 bases in the middle. CDR3 residues: CASSLALQTYEQYF. CDR3 DNA: TGTGCCAGCAGCTTAGCCTTACAGACCTACGAGCAGTACTTC.

The chain joins TRBV13 to TRBJ2-2; D is perhaps TRBD1 (6 bases). This CDR3 region has 13 residues. Germline assignment: CDR1 PRHDT and CDR2 FYEKMQ (reference sequence). V was cut by 5 bases and J by 3 bases, with 7 bases left in between. In DNA, the CDR3 is TGTGCCAGCAGCAGGGGGTACACCGGGGAGCTGTTTTTT. Its translation: CASSRGYTGELFF. Filled out from reference TRBV13 and TRBJ2-2, the complete variable domain reads AAGVIQSPRHLIKEKRETATLKCYPIPRHDTVYWYQQGPGQDPQFLISFYEKMQSDKGSIPDRFSAQQFSDYHSELNMSSLELGDSALYFCASSRGYTGELFFGEGSRLTVL.

The table lists this clone with a count of one. The V call is TRBV27, the J call TRBJ2-5; D not resolved. Germline assignment: CDR1 MNHEY and CDR2 SMNVEV (reference sequence). The CDR3 sequence is 12 residues long. V was cut by 6 bases and J by 9 bases, with 14 bases left in between. CDR3 sequence reads: CASRDLGLAQYF. The CDR3 coding sequence is TGTGCCAGCAGGGACCTGGGTTTGGCCCAGTACTTC.

J is TRBJ2-7 and V is TRBV7-3; D might be TRBD1 (6 bases). Germline lookup yields CDR1 SGHTA and CDR2 FQGTGA. V lost 5 bases and J lost 3, with 17 bases in between. The CDR3 covers 15 residues. The CDR3 DNA reads TGTGCCAGCAGCAAACAGGGTACTTCGGTCTACGAGCAGTACTTC. This gives the protein CASSKQGTSVYEQYF.

This chain links TRBV7-6 with TRBJ2-3, with 8 bases aligning to TRBD2. J lost 3 bases, V lost 1 base, and 3 bases had no gene match. This CDR3 is built from 15 residues. CDR1 and CDR2 (germline): SGHVS, FNYEAQ. CDR3 loop: CASSLELAVTDTQYF. In DNA form, the CDR3 reads TGTGCCAGCAGCTTAGAACTAGCGGTGACAGATACGCAGTATTTT.

V and J are TRBV7-9 and TRBJ1-1; 7 bases map to TRBD1. The junction had 8 bases not matched to a gene; V was cut back by 5 bases and J by 5 bases. The germline CDR1 and CDR2 sequences are SEHNR and FQNEAQ (reference sequence). The CDR3 extends over 14 amino acids. The CDR3 here is CASSPRGDWTEAFF. CDR3 in DNA: TGTGCCAGCAGCCCCAGGGGGGATTGGACTGAAGCTTTCTTT.

This clone showed up just a few times. The V gene is TRBV9, the J gene TRBJ1-5; D gene unclear. Trimming took off 0 bases at V and 0 bases at J, with 7 bases between the two ends. The germline V gene encodes CDR1 SGDLS and CDR2 YYNGEE. CDR3 length equals 15 residues. The CDR3 here is CASSVGGSSNQPQHF. As DNA, the CDR3 is TGTGCCAGCAGCGTAGGAGGATCTAGCAATCAGCCCCAGCATTTT.

This clone was detected a few times. The rearrangement uses TRBV6-5 and TRBJ2-1; D possibly corresponds to TRBD1 (6 bases). V was clipped by 6 bases and J by 13 bases, with 19 bases between them. Germline values: CDR1 MNHEY, CDR2 SVGAGI. The length of the CDR3 is 13 residues. The DNA of the CDR3 is TGTGCCAGCAGCACCACAGGGTACTACATCCAGTTCTTC. It is translated as CASSTTGYYIQFF.

The chain uses TRBV28 and TRBJ1-2, with D hard to call. Germline lookup yields CDR1 MDHEN and CDR2 SYDVKM. The CDR3 is 12 residues long. V was clipped by 4 bases and J by 4 bases, with 7 bases between them. CDR3 residues: CASSSSIYGYTF. In DNA form, the CDR3 reads TGTGCCAGCAGTTCGTCCATCTATGGCTACACCTTC.